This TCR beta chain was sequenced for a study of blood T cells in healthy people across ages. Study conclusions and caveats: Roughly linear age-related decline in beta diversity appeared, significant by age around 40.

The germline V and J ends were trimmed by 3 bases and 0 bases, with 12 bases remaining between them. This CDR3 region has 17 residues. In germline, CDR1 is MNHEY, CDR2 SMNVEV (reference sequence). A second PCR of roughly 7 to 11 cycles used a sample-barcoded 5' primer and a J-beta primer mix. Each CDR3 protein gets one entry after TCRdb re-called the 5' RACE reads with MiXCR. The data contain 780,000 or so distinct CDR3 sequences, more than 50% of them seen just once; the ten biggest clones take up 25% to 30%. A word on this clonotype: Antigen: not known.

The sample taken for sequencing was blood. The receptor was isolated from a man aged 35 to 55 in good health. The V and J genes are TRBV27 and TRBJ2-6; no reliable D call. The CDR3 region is CASSFLNVNSGANVLTF. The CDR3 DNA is TGTGCCAGCAGTTTCCTAAACGTTAACTCTGGGGCCAACGTCCTGACTTTC.